The rows below give T cell receptor beta chains drawn from one sample of a study of blood T cells in healthy people across ages. TCRdb reanalysed the 5' RACE reads using MiXCR and keeps one entry per CDR3 protein. Of over a million distinct CDR3 sequences in the sample, almost 25% were seen once. The sample was also linked to a second study, of T cells of mothers and their children.

Sequenced input: blood. The receptor set was obtained from a girl aged 2-10 years in good health. CDR3s include the opening cysteine and the closing phenylalanine or tryptophan. The D gene is left open where the match is weak. Where a row states a size, it is once, few, many or the class of an expanded clone; other rows omit it.

>17|TRBV15|once|TRBJ2-7|TRBD2
CATSSISTRGITYEQYF
TGTGCCACCAGCAGCATATCTACGCGGGGGATCACCTACGAGCAGTACTTC
>15|TRBV7-2|-|TRBJ2-2|-
CASSLVVGSSGELFF
TGTGCCAGCAGCTTAGTAGTCGGGAGCTCCGGGGAGCTGTTTTTT
>14|TRBV10-3|few|TRBJ2-3|-
CAIQPGQSTDTQYF
TGTGCCATTCAGCCGGGCCAGAGCACAGATACGCAGTATTTT
>13|TRBV2|-|TRBJ2-5|-
CASDMGQEGTQYF
TGTGCCAGCGATATGGGGCAGGAGGGGACCCAGTACTTC
>13|TRBV9|many|TRBJ2-7|-
CASSVGDSYEQYF
TGCGCCAGCAGTGTGGGGGACTCCTACGAGCAGTACTTC
>20|TRBV21-1|few|TRBJ1-5|-
CASSVRPGGRIKSSNQPQHF
TGTGCCAGCAGCGTCCGTCCAGGGGGCAGAATAAAGAGTAGCAATCAGCCCCAGCATTTT
>14|TRBV9|many|TRBJ1-6|-
CASSYDGANSPLHF
TGTGCCAGCAGCTACGACGGGGCGAATTCACCCCTCCACTTT
>13|TRBV29-1|-|TRBJ2-1|TRBD1
CSVSGQGYNEQFF
TGCAGCGTGTCCGGACAGGGTTACAATGAGCAGTTCTTC
>14|TRBV7-9|few|TRBJ2-1|-
CASSLAAGRSEQFF
TGTGCCAGCAGCTTAGCGGCGGGGCGAAGTGAGCAGTTCTTC
>15|TRBV5-1|few|TRBJ2-4|-
CASSPAGPWQNIQYF
TGCGCCAGCAGCCCTGCCGGCCCCTGGCAAAACATTCAGTACTTC
>14|TRBV15|-|TRBJ1-1|-
CATSRDSTDAEAFF
TGTGCCACCAGCAGAGATAGCACTGACGCTGAAGCTTTCTTT
>13|TRBV12-3/TRBV12-4|-|TRBJ2-7|-
CASSLLVGNEQYF
TGTGCCAGCAGTTTACTGGTGGGGAACGAGCAGTACTTC
>13|TRBV5-5|-|TRBJ2-7|-
CASSLEPKHEQYF
TGTGCCAGCAGCTTGGAGCCAAAGCACGAGCAGTACTTC
>13|TRBV5-1|-|TRBJ2-7|TRBD1
CASIRTGPKKKDF
TGCGCCAGCATCCGGACAGGGCCAAAGAAGAAGGACTTC
>18|TRBV12-3/TRBV12-4|-|TRBJ1-5|TRBD1
CASNIDRGGLAERQPQHF
TGTGCCAGCAACATCGACAGGGGGGGCCTCGCAGAACGTCAGCCCCAGCATTTT
>16|TRBV4-3|many|TRBJ2-1|TRBD2
CASSQDGLAGINEQFF
TGCGCCAGCAGCCAAGATGGGCTAGCGGGGATCAATGAGCAGTTCTTC
>16|TRBV10-3|few|TRBJ2-1|TRBD2
CAISVALAGGPNEQFF
TGTGCCATCAGTGTTGCTCTAGCGGGAGGCCCCAATGAGCAGTTCTTC
>12|TRBV29-1|-|TRBJ2-1|-
CSVRGPHNEQFF
TGCAGCGTCCGGGGGCCTCACAATGAGCAGTTCTTC
>13|TRBV20-1|-|TRBJ2-5|-
CSAWMGLQETQYF
TGCAGTGCTTGGATGGGGCTCCAAGAGACCCAGTACTTC
>16|TRBV7-9|few|TRBJ2-2|-
CASSLETSSSLGELFF
TGTGCCAGCAGCTTAGAAACTAGTAGTTCACTCGGGGAGCTGTTTTTT
>14|TRBV10-2|many|TRBJ1-5|-
CASSEAGTNQPQHF
TGCGCCAGCAGTGAGGCGGGGACCAATCAGCCCCAGCATTTT
>16|TRBV27|-|TRBJ2-5|TRBD2
CASSTTSGRAQETQYF
TGTGCCAGCAGCACTACTAGCGGGAGGGCCCAAGAGACCCAGTACTTC
>14|TRBV6-1|few|TRBJ1-5|TRBD1
CASSGQGWDQPQHF
TGTGCCAGCAGCGGACAGGGGTGGGATCAGCCCCAGCATTTT
>16|TRBV13|few|TRBJ2-5|-
CASSLFGEAPGGTQYF
TGTGCCAGCAGCTTATTCGGCGAGGCACCCGGGGGGACCCAGTACTTC
>14|TRBV11-2|few|TRBJ2-7|-
CASSLARNPYEQYF
TGTGCCAGCAGCTTAGCCAGAAACCCCTACGAGCAGTACTTC
>14|TRBV18|-|TRBJ2-6|-
CASSPPLGANVLTF
TGTGCCAGCTCACCACCTTTGGGGGCCAACGTCCTGACTTTC
>16|TRBV6-5|few|TRBJ2-3|-
CASSYSSSTFTDTQYF
TGTGCCAGCAGTTACTCGAGCTCGACCTTCACAGATACGCAGTATTTT
>11|TRBV29-1|few|TRBJ1-2|-
CSVEDPSGYTF
TGCAGCGTTGAAGATCCTTCTGGCTACACCTTC
>14|TRBV20-1|few|TRBJ2-5|TRBD2
CSARGGGNQETQYF
TGCAGTGCTAGGGGCGGGGGGAACCAAGAGACCCAGTACTTC
>13|TRBV29-1|few|TRBJ2-7|-
CSVPLPPLYEQYF
TGCAGCGTTCCTCTCCCCCCGCTCTACGAGCAGTACTTC
>16|TRBV13|-|TRBJ2-1|-
CASSWLSGAQKNEQFF
TGTGCCAGCAGTTGGTTATCGGGGGCGCAGAAGAATGAGCAGTTCTTC
>13|TRBV15|-|TRBJ1-6|-
CATRSGGNSPLHF
TGTGCCACGCGCTCGGGGGGTAATTCACCCCTCCACTTT
>15|TRBV29-1|many|TRBJ2-6|TRBD1
CSGLTGSSGANVLTF
TGCAGCGGACTGACAGGGAGCTCTGGGGCCAACGTCCTGACTTTC
>19|TRBV6-1|-|TRBJ2-7|TRBD1
CASSESVLWRDRDSYEQYF
TGTGCCAGCAGTGAAAGCGTATTATGGCGGGACAGGGACTCCTACGAGCAGTACTTC
>12|TRBV28|once|TRBJ2-7|-
CASSGLPYEQYF
TGTGCCAGCAGTGGACTTCCCTACGAGCAGTACTTC
>13|TRBV7-9|few|TRBJ2-5|-
CASSSRQEETQYF
TGTGCCAGCAGTTCTAGACAGGAAGAGACCCAGTACTTC
>13|TRBV19|-|TRBJ2-7|TRBD1
CASIGQGSPEQYF
TGTGCCAGCATCGGACAGGGCAGTCCCGAGCAGTACTTC
>17|TRBV29-1|few|TRBJ2-1|-
CSVDGISAKGSYNEQFF
TGCAGCGTTGACGGCATCAGCGCTAAGGGCTCCTACAATGAGCAGTTCTTC
>17|TRBV6-5|-|TRBJ2-7|-
CASSYSIPPFGSYEQYF
TGTGCCAGCAGTTACTCGATTCCCCCTTTCGGCTCCTACGAGCAGTACTTC
>16|TRBV6-1|-|TRBJ2-5|TRBD2
CASSEYIAGARETQYF
TGTGCCAGCAGTGAATACATAGCGGGAGCGAGGGAGACCCAGTACTTC
>16|TRBV9|few|TRBJ2-1|-
CASSVALMARRNEQFF
TGTGCCAGCAGCGTAGCTCTGATGGCCCGAAGAAATGAGCAGTTCTTC
>15|TRBV5-6|-|TRBJ2-5|-
CASSFLAGAQETQYF
TGTGCCAGCAGCTTTCTTGCGGGCGCACAAGAGACCCAGTACTTC
>13|TRBV19|-|TRBJ2-7|TRBD1
CASSTGITYEQYF
TGTGCCAGTTCGACAGGGATAACATACGAGCAGTACTTC
>10|TRBV29-1|-|TRBJ2-7|-
CSARGLEQYF
TGCAGCGCCCGGGGGCTCGAGCAGTACTTC
>13|TRBV28|few|TRBJ2-7|-
CASSFLQGHEQYF
TGTGCCAGCAGTTTCCTACAGGGCCACGAGCAGTACTTC
>14|TRBV29-1|few|TRBJ2-5|-
CSVVSEGSRETQYF
TGCAGCGTTGTGTCTGAGGGCAGCAGAGAGACCCAGTACTTC
>15|TRBV28|few|TRBJ2-7|-
CASEPASWINYEQYF
TGTGCCAGCGAACCGGCTAGCTGGATTAATTACGAGCAGTACTTC
>14|TRBV11-2|-|TRBJ1-4|TRBD1
CASMPGTGAGKLFF
TGTGCCAGCATGCCCGGGACAGGGGCTGGAAAACTGTTTTTT
>13|TRBV29-1|-|TRBJ2-7|-
CSVEDGRTIEQYF
TGCAGCGTTGAAGATGGCCGGACAATTGAGCAGTACTTC
>13|TRBV4-2|-|TRBJ1-4|-
CASSRDSSEKLFF
TGTGCCAGCAGCCGAGACAGTAGCGAAAAACTGTTTTTT
>19|TRBV12-3/TRBV12-4|-|TRBJ2-4|TRBD2
CASSPHSTSGNLAKNIQYF
TGTGCCAGCAGTCCGCACTCGACTAGCGGTAACTTAGCCAAAAACATTCAGTACTTC
>15|TRBV20-1|few|TRBJ2-7|-
CSASWSRGAAYEQHF
TGCAGTGCTAGCTGGTCCCGGGGGGCGGCCTACGAGCAGCACTTC
>16|TRBV11-2|-|TRBJ2-7|TRBD2
CASSSTTSGINYEQYF
TGTGCCAGCAGCTCCACGACTAGCGGGATAAATTACGAGCAGTACTTC
>14|TRBV28|-|TRBJ2-1|-
CASSFSELVNEQFF
TGTGCCAGCAGTTTCTCGGAGCTGGTTAATGAGCAGTTCTTC
>16|TRBV6-1|-|TRBJ2-5|-
CASSATGGGQGKTQYF
TGTGCCAGCAGTGCCACGGGGGGAGGACAGGGCAAGACCCAGTACTTC
>20|TRBV11-1|-|TRBJ2-7|TRBD2
CASSLWPGTSGGSSSYEQYF
TGTGCCAGCAGCTTATGGCCCGGAACTAGCGGGGGGTCCAGCTCCTACGAGCAGTACTTC